This record looks at one TCR beta chain sequence and its context. A single count supports this clone. Its antigen is not yet known. Per-base quality was not reported, and no clone a single base away is much larger than it. In total, over 600 healthy bone marrow donors made up the cohort. All cohort members were sampled while nominally healthy, although unrecorded immune exposures were likely present. The donor tested CMV seropositive and was one of the 289 seropositive cohort members. Each donor provided a peripheral blood sample, and peripheral blood mononuclear cells were used for TCR beta sequencing. The Qiagen DNeasy Blood Extraction Kit was used to extract genomic DNA from the blood cell samples. Library creation used the immunoSEQ multiplex PCR assay. The multiplex PCR relied on a mix of 60 forward primers for TCR Vbeta segments and 13 reverse primers for TCR Jbeta segments. A multiplex PCR assay on genomic DNA amplified the CDR3 region of rearranged TCR beta genes. On the Illumina HiSeq System, the amplified TCR beta libraries were sequenced as 87-base-pair reads. The authors' pipeline ran thus. In a later analysis, tens of millions of unique TCR beta chains were counted across the 650 to 700 repertoires, and roughly 11 million of these chains were shared by at least two donors. A nearest-neighbor algorithm error-corrected the raw reads and collapsed the reads into unique sequences, merging closely related sequences to remove PCR and sequencing errors. V, D and J gene segments were assigned by aligning CDR3 sequences to IMGT reference sequences. For a sequence to be retained, at least a six-nucleotide match to both a V gene segment and a J gene segment was required. A rearrangement was called productive if the CDR3 had no stop codons and remained in frame with V and J, and every other rearrangement was called non-productive. CDR3 was defined by IMGT convention, running from the second conserved V-encoded cysteine to the conserved J-encoded phenylalanine. In an earlier analysis of around 600 of the donors, sequences lacking an unambiguous match to a single V gene segment were excluded. An earlier analysis of a few hundred of the donors classified V segments as functional when productive rearrangements were above 56.7% and as segregating when the standard deviation between donors was above 5%. A statistical classification framework was developed to diagnose cytomegalovirus status using the catalog of TCR beta chain sequences. V and J gene assignment, in a later analysis, came from comparing TCR nucleotide sequences with IMGT/GENE-DB human TR gene sequences. In a later analysis, CDR3 sequences and most-parsimonious VDJ recombination scenarios were assigned using the TCRdist pipeline. In a later analysis, every TCR beta chain was defined by the combination of its CDR3 amino acid sequence and its V-gene family, and reads without a unique V-gene family were dropped. As a way to deal with suspected cross-contamination and a sequencing artifact, a later analysis dropped more than 500 nucleotide sequences that were highly shared and had low generation probability. A later analysis calculated a clonal expansion index for each public chain from normalized within-repertoire ranks of inferred template counts. Generation probabilities in a later analysis came from a VDJ recombination model fitted to out-of-frame rearrangements, and those results were checked against IGoR. Hypergeometric tests were used in a later analysis to score TCR-TCR, TCR-HLA and TCR-CMV co-occurrence, with a repertoire-size bias correction applied to the TCR pairs. To estimate false discovery rates, a later analysis permuted the HLA or CMV assignments 20 times. In a later analysis, co-occurring TCRs were grouped with DBSCAN, and TCRdist sequence similarity was added when clustering was performed within HLA-allele-positive subsets. For co-occurrence clustering, repertoires with fewer than 30,000 or more than 120,000 public chains were excluded, along with 4 to 6 repertoires with anomalous nucleotide sharing. Entries here come from immuneACCESS through TCRdb and include only in-frame sequences with V and J called. Some clones fail to appear in such tables; in the studies checked, an unresolved V gene covers under half of the shortfall, and the cause of the remainder is unknown. The DNA was the basis for D and trimming; V, J and clone size are from that table. This sample comprises about 130,000 clones, approximately 89% of them detected only once. The top ten constitute roughly 6.7% of the sample.

Taken from cysteine to phenylalanine, the CDR3 has 14 residues. Just CDR3 DNA is preserved here, 42 bases in frame from base 1. CDR1 and CDR2 are read off the germline V gene as SGHDN and FVKESK. For this chain, trimming is 3 bases at the V end and 5 bases at the J end, and the number of junction bases without a gene match is 4. This sample stems from a study of cytomegalovirus exposure and HLA in healthy donors listed by TCRdb under 2017. Looking at the study overall: In an earlier analysis of about 560 of the donors, less than 350 Gb of sequence data and 100 million or so unique TCR beta sequences from some 170 million T cells were reported. A later analysis re-examined previously published TCR beta repertoires from around 670 donors and added high-resolution HLA genotyping to investigate patterns of TCR occurrence. Among over 350 genotyped donors of the cohort, an average of approximately 250,000 unique TCR beta nucleotide sequences were sequenced per donor, roughly 20% of them non-productive. The study profiled the T cell repertoires of about 720 subjects by immunosequencing and related them to cytomegalovirus serostatus. Roughly 5 DR-DQ haplotypes were treated as single units for association and clustering because of strong linkage in the cohort. An earlier analysis of around 640 of the donors used high-throughput TCR beta sequencing to judge whether each TCR beta V gene segment behaved as functional or pseudogenic. To predict cytomegalovirus infection status, the study brought together high-throughput TCR immunosequencing, statistical association of individual TCRs with disease status, and machine learning. Besides the first cohort of under 700 subjects, a separate validation cohort made up of 120 different subjects was used. Among the roughly 400 genotyped donors, approximately 81% belonged to the genetic ancestry cluster associated with self-reported Caucasian donors. Class I and class II HLA loci were covered by the typing at four-digit resolution. A later genetic analysis took genome-wide SNP genotypes for about three fifths of the 666 donors and used that subset as a discovery cohort. Typing coverage differed by locus: A, B, C, DRB1 and DQB1 were typed in roughly 620-640 donors, DQA1 in roughly 500, DPA1 in some 600, and DPB1 in just under 490. All discovery cohort repertoires had been generated using a single sequencing platform. The aim of the study was to test whether cataloging public T cell receptors could identify signatures of past pathogen exposure. Donor age, sex, ethnicity and CMV serostatus were collected together with the repertoire data. Rather than using new phenotypic data, the later analysis identified candidate immune exposures from TCR beta sequences and from how often those sequences occurred across donors. Approximately 300 gigabases of sequencing data and approximately 92 million unique TCR sequences made up an early release that covered 500 to 700 HLA-typed donors.

What the authors observed across the whole study: Approximately 16 rarely observed V segments, including chromosome 9 orphons, were excluded from the earlier analysis of about 500 of the donors because counts were too low. In a later analysis, most CMV-associated TCR beta chains were found to appear HLA-restricted, with HLA associations seemingly driven largely by CMV exposure. The classifier was reported to diagnose cytomegalovirus status with high specificity and sensitivity in both the original cohort and the validation cohort. In a later analysis, TCR association rates were found to vary across HLA loci, with the most associated TCRs seen for DRB1 alleles and the fewest for HLA-C alleles. A further reported finding was that TCR beta sequences accurately predicted the HLA-A and HLA-B alleles for most subjects in the first cohort. Assigning TCR associations to individual alleles was difficult when HLA alleles, especially DR and DQ, strongly co-occurred. Across donors, most TCR sequences were observed very rarely, whereas some public TCRs were present in many individuals. A cluster of highly shared sequence variants was judged likely to represent a technical artifact of the sequencing pipeline. The authors suggested that the approach could potentially be generalized to other disease states and immunological phenotypes. In an earlier analysis of some 550 of the donors, most TCR beta V segments were observed in productive rearrangements about 87% or about 30% of the time, broadly matching IMGT annotations. The presence/absence analyses assumed that sequencing depth was roughly uniform across donors, and that assumption may not be true. In a later analysis, HLA-associated TCR beta chains showed more clonal expansion and lower generation probabilities than non-associated chains that were equally common. A few of the identified cytomegalovirus-associated TCR beta chains were confirmed in vitro to be specific for cytomegalovirus antigens. According to a later genetic analysis, donors in an Asian-associated ancestry cluster had fewer N-insertions in productive TCRs than the approximately 630-donor mean. Some IMGT-functional V segments, including TRBV6-2 and TRBV6-3, could not be told apart with the 87-base-pair reads, so those segments were excluded. Correlated functional status among segregating V segments might reflect linkage disequilibrium, but an unknown experimental factor could not be ruled out. CMV serostatus was the only immune exposure information available for the cohort. Several of the top co-occurrence clusters appeared to be linked to parvovirus B19, influenza, CMV and Epstein-Barr virus, according to a later analysis. At a false discovery rate of 0.05, a later analysis linked 16,951 TCR beta sequences to specific HLA alleles. Because HLA typing was missing for some donors at each locus, association tests included only the typed subset. The study gave a list of 150 to 200 TCR beta chains associated with cytomegalovirus. In this cohort, only TCR beta chains were sequenced, and detectable features were limited by the absence of alpha or paired-chain data. V-gene and J-gene trimming of TCR beta chains was associated with a missense DCLRE1C variant in a later genetic analysis, and the association was replicated in an independent cohort.

The chain joins TRBV14 to TRBJ2-7, with 10 bases aligning to TRBD2. The sequence was obtained from a woman younger than 45 in good health and CMV-seropositive. Material for sequencing was PBMCs. The CDR3 reads CASSQGLAGDEQYF. At the DNA level, the sequence is TGTGCCAGCAGCCAGGGGCTAGCGGGAGACGAGCAGTACTTC.